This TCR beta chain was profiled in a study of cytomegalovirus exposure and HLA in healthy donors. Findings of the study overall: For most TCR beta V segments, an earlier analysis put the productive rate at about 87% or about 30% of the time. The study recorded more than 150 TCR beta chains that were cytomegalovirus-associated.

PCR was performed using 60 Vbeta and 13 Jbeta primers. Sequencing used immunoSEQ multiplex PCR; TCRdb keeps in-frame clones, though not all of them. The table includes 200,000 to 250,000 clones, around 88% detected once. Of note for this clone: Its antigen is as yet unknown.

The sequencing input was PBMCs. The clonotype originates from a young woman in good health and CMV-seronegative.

The CDR3 is CASRPVVVNTEAFF. CDR3 DNA: TGTGCCAGCAGGCCGGTAGTAGTGAACACTGAAGCTTTCTTT. V is TRBV6-5 and J is TRBJ1-1; D gene ambiguous. V lost 6 bases and J 0 bases, leaving 11 bases between the germline ends. Germline CDR1 reads MNHEY; CDR2 reads SVGAGI. The length of the CDR3 is 14 residues.